This T cell receptor (beta chain) was sequenced in a study of blood T cell repertoires in COVID-19. Study summary: Collection of acute and convalescent COVID-19 samples took place in the United States, Italy and Spain. Sources were T cells, B-cell-depleted T cells, or PBMCs; the material itself was cDNA or gDNA.

The V gene's germline CDR1 is SGHTA and CDR2 FQGNSA. This CDR3 region has 16 residues. V was clipped by 4 bases and J by 1 base; unmatched bases: 3. This clone turned up a few times. Per the study methods: Reference gene primer amplification yielded estimated nucleated cell counts. The table came from immunoSEQ multiplex PCR; TCRdb's copy has only in-frame clones and leaves some out. V, J and clone size are those of that table, while D and trimming were read from the DNA. The sample carries over 85,000 clones, more than 75% recorded once. The receptor was derived from a woman between 50 and 59 years old with acute or convalescent COVID-19. The sample was peripheral blood. The rearrangement links TRBV7-2 to TRBJ2-2; 10 bases align to TRBD2. The CDR3 nucleotides read TGTGCCAGCAGCTCCCGACTAGCGGGGAACACCGGGGAGCTGTTTTTT. It yields the protein CASSSRLAGNTGELFF.